This T cell receptor beta chain was captured in a study of blood T cell repertoires in COVID-19 (dated by TCRdb to about 2020). As for the study more broadly: The collaborator samples originated in the United States, Italy and Spain and spanned the acute and convalescent phases of COVID-19. The material from the prospective study consisted of cDNA or gDNA derived from T cells, B-cell-depleted T cells, or PBMCs. The repertoires were released in a freely available public database meant as a resource for research on the immune response to SARS-CoV-2. The samples were drawn from two sources: the first 160 participants of the ongoing ImmuneRACE study, and over 950 subjects contributed by 6 global collaborators. Where HLA class I and class II types were available, the types were taken from metadata supplied by the sample provider, not from assay-based typing. Subjects who had been exposed to COVID-19, were actively infected with it, or had recovered from it provided the deeply sampled blood TCRbeta repertoires that made up the dataset. Nearly every sample came with metadata listing a de-identified subject ID, COVID-19 status, age in years and sex.

Participants in the prospective study were enrolled through a virtual design, were aged about 18 to 90 years, and lived in 24 United States geographic areas. In the prospective study, participants were assigned to cohorts based on the clinical history participants reported in a screening survey and a study questionnaire. Recovered participants in ImmuneRACE Cohort 3 were defined as having two consecutive negative NP/OP PCR tests, clearance from a healthcare professional, or resolution of symptoms. Mobile phlebotomists in the prospective study collected whole blood, serum and a nasopharyngeal or oropharyngeal swab from every participant. Prospective study participants could optionally give additional blood draws and questionnaires over an approximately two-month period. Before DNA extraction, blood samples from the prospective study were shipped at room temperature or frozen. The immunoSEQ Assay, a bias-controlled multiplex PCR, was used to amplify TCRbeta CDR3 regions from genomic DNA. As for the authors' bioinformatics: Within the assay, amplification of reference gene primers was used to estimate how many nucleated cells each sample contained. Sequence reads were collapsed and filtered to measure the absolute abundance of every unique TCRbeta CDR3 rearrangement. For each sample, productive Simpson clonality was calculated by taking the square root of Simpson's diversity index across productive rearrangements. TCRdb retrieved this table from immuneACCESS and kept in-frame rearrangements only. Not all clones are present; in checked studies, unresolved V genes account for under half, and no reason is known for the remainder. Clone size and the V and J calls come from that table; the DNA yielded D and trimming. This sample is represented by 180,000 or so clones; roughly 84% of them were singletons. The ten largest clones represent 10% to 15% of the sample.

Worth noting for this clone: What this receptor recognizes is not known. No base quality information exists; no much larger clone differs at one position.

From the germline V gene, CDR1 is SGHTA and CDR2 is FQGNSA. The germline ends are 18 bases apart after V is trimmed by 1 base and J by 2 bases. The CDR3 numbers 17 residues from cysteine through phenylalanine. The only DNA kept is the CDR3, 51 bases in frame from the first base. Study-wide conclusions, independent of this receptor: The amount of clinical and demographic metadata varied by source and participant and was provided uncurated.

The sequence was obtained from a woman aged 55-75 years who had recovered from COVID-19. The chain employs TRBV7-2 and TRBJ2-7; the D gene identity is not certain. The sample was PBMCs or T cells enriched from blood (not recorded which). The CDR3: CASSLEPLKEITYEQYF. The base sequence is TGTGCCAGCAGCTTAGAGCCCCTGAAGGAGATCACCTACGAGCAGTACTTC.